This TCR beta chain is drawn from a study of beta chain features in type 1 diabetes. The sequenced template was cDNA made from the entire isolated RNA. Here immunoSEQ multiplex PCR was the method, and the copy in TCRdb shows in-frame clones only, minus some. The data contain 200,000 to 300,000 clones, roughly 13% of them singletons. This clone was detected a few times. Its antigen remains unknown. This CDR3 region has 15 residues. Germline V lookup: CDR1 KGHSH, CDR2 LQKENI. V dropped 4 bases and J dropped 2; count of bases not matched to a gene: 7. Findings and caveats of the study: Possibly, sequencing cDNA over-represented cells that had high TCR expression levels. TCRB CDR3 length was moderately but significantly reduced in all four CD4+ subsets of Type 1 diabetes patients.

The chain couples TRBV18 to TRBJ2-7; 8 positions match TRBD2. Sequencing was carried out using naive CD4+ T cells from blood. The clonotype was recovered from a woman aged 40-49 years in good health. The CDR3, as DNA: TGTGCCAGCTCACAAGGCACGGGAGGGACCTACGAGCAGTACTTC. Encoded protein: CASSQGTGGTYEQYF.